This TCR beta chain was recorded in a study of cytomegalovirus exposure and HLA in healthy donors. Concerning this clone itself: The antigen is undetermined.

Germline CDR1 reads LGHNT; CDR2 reads FRNRAP. The V segment lost 2 bases and the J segment 6 bases; nucleotides outside the gene matches: 13. The CDR3 has 20 amino acids. Findings of the study overall: In a later analysis, a genetic analysis reported fewer productive-TCR N-insertions in an Asian-associated ancestry cluster than the cohort average. An analysis done earlier found most TCR beta V segments productive about 90% or about 30% of the time. An assumption of roughly uniform sequencing depth across donors underlay the presence/absence analyses. As a later analysis revealed, most CMV-associated TCR beta chains appeared HLA-restricted.

The PCR used 60 Vbeta and 13 Jbeta primers. Libraries were prepared by immunoSEQ multiplex PCR; TCRdb keeps only in-frame clonotypes and omits some of them. The sample yields about 140,000 clones, 75% to 80% seen once. This rearrangement joins TRBV12-5 to TRBJ2-2, with TRBD2 matching 15 bases. The sample taken for sequencing was PBMCs. The receptor was isolated from a middle-aged woman in good health and CMV-seropositive. The CDR3 bases are TGTGCTAGTGGTTTGTTAAGCACCGGGACTAGCGGGAGGTTTCCCGGGGAGCTGTTTTTT. Translation: CASGLLSTGTSGRFPGELFF.